Listed here are 9 T cell receptor beta chains from one sample, sequenced in a study of cytomegalovirus exposure and HLA in healthy donors. PCR was performed using 60 Vbeta and 13 Jbeta primers. Clones were sequenced by immunoSEQ multiplex PCR, and TCRdb holds only the in-frame ones, with some missing. The table records some 98,000 clones, approximately 78% of them present only once. Sequencing was performed on PBMCs. The receptors were gathered from a man aged 40-50 years in good health and CMV-seronegative.

The J gene is TRBJ2-3, the V gene TRBV2; 9 nucleotides agree with TRBD2. J gave up 5 bases and V 5 bases, and 8 bases lay outside the gene matches. The CDR3 length is 15 residues. Per the germline V gene, CDR1 is SNHLY and CDR2 is FYNNEI. The CDR3 reads CASSSGGRGLDTQYF. The DNA of the CDR3 is TGTGCCAGCAGTAGCGGGGGGCGGGGGTTAGATACGCAGTATTTT.

The chain joins TRBV6-5 to TRBJ1-2, with D maybe TRBD1 (6 bases). V was shortened by 1 base and J by 7 bases, with 13 bases between the two germline ends. The CDR3 runs to 14 residues. Germline V gives CDR1 MNHEY, CDR2 SVGAGI. The CDR3 protein is CASSYLDGRGGYTF. The CDR3 bases are TGTGCCAGCAGTTACTTGGACGGCAGGGGTGGCTACACCTTC.

This clone has just one count. This rearrangement joins TRBV2 to TRBJ1-3, with TRBD1 as a possible D gene (6 bases). This CDR3 has 16 amino acids. V gave up 7 bases and J gave up 0 bases, with 16 bases separating them. The germline gives CDR1 SNHLY, CDR2 FYNNEI. CDR3 residues: CASNWDTSSSGNTIYF. The CDR3 nucleotides are TGTGCCAGCAATTGGGACACCTCGAGCTCTGGAAACACCATATATTTT.

V gene TRBV7-2 combines with J gene TRBJ2-7, with 8 bases identical to TRBD2. The trim removed 1 base at V and 4 bases at J, leaving 6 bases unmatched. There are 15 residues in the CDR3. CDR1 SGHTA and CDR2 FQGNSA come from the germline V gene. The CDR3 nucleotides are TGTGCCAGCAGCTTAGATGGGACTAGTCGGTACGAGCAGTACTTC. Translating it yields CASSLDGTSRYEQYF.

The CDR3 DNA reads TGTGCCAGCAGCCTGGGGACAGGACAATTAGCCAAAAACATTCAGTACTTC. Translated, it gives CASSLGTGQLAKNIQYF. The rearrangement joins TRBV13 to TRBJ2-4; 8 positions agree with TRBD1. The CDR3 length is 17 residues. J lost 0 bases, V lost 5 bases, and 9 bases had no gene match. Germline V lookup: CDR1 PRHDT, CDR2 FYEKMQ (reference sequence).

The chain employs TRBV19 and TRBJ2-2, with 11 bases lining up with TRBD2. The germline V gene has CDR1 LNHDA and CDR2 SQIVND (reference sequence). This CDR3 comprises 18 residues. V was clipped by 0 bases and J by 7 bases; unmatched bases: 10. The CDR3 reads CASSIDPLAGGPHGELFF. In nucleotides, the CDR3 is TGTGCCAGTAGTATAGACCCATTAGCGGGGGGGCCTCACGGGGAGCTGTTTTTT.

There are a few counts of this clone. The V and J genes are TRBV6-1 and TRBJ1-2, with TRBD1 as a possible D gene (6 bases). This CDR3 comprises 18 residues. Germline V gene lookup returns CDR1 MNHNS and CDR2 SASEGT. Trimming removed 2 bases from V and 4 bases from J, with 23 bases in between. CDR3 coding DNA: TGTGCCAGCAGTGAATCTAGGTGGCGCGGACAGCTAATCTATGGCTACACCTTC. It specifies CASSESRWRGQLIYGYTF.

V and J are TRBV5-5 and TRBJ2-1; D is possibly TRBD1 (6 bases). Trimming removed 4 bases at V and 1 base at J, with 9 bases between. The germline CDR1 and CDR2 sequences are SGHKS and YYEKEE (reference sequence). This CDR3 has 14 residues. The CDR3 here is CASSSRGSYNEQFF. As DNA, the CDR3 is TGTGCCAGCAGCAGCAGGGGATCCTACAATGAGCAGTTCTTC.

The chain couples TRBV19 to TRBJ1-4; D not resolved. V dropped 3 bases and J dropped 7 bases, with 15 bases sitting between them. CDR3 length equals 15 residues. The germline CDR1 and CDR2 sequences are LNHDA and SQIVND (reference sequence). The CDR3 protein is CASSMGGGRGEKLFF. The CDR3 bases are TGTGCCAGTAGTATGGGCGGAGGGCGAGGTGAAAAACTGTTTTTT.